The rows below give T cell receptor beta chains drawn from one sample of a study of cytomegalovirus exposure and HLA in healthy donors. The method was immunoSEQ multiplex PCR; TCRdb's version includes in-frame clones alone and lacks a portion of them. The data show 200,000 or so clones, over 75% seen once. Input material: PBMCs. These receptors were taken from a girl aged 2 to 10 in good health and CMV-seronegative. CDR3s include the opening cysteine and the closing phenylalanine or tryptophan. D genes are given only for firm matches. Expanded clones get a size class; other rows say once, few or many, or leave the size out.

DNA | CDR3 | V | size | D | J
TGCAGCGTTGTCCCAGGGGGGCTCGGAGGATACGAGCAGTACTTC | CSVVPGGLGGYEQYF | TRBV29-1 | . | . | TRBJ2-7
TGCGCCAGCAGTGACAGGGGAACGAACACTGAAGCTTTCTTT | CASSDRGTNTEAFF | TRBV10-2 | once | . | TRBJ1-1
TGTGCCTGGAGCCCGAGTAATGAAAAACTGTTTTTT | CAWSPSNEKLFF | TRBV30 | . | . | TRBJ1-4
TGCGCCAGCAGCGACAGACAGGGGAATTTCATGAACACTGAAGCTTTCTTT | CASSDRQGNFMNTEAFF | TRBV5-1 | . | TRBD1 | TRBJ1-1
TGTGCCAGCAGGGAGTTCGGGGACAGAAACTATGGCTACACCTTC | CASREFGDRNYGYTF | TRBV6-1 | . | TRBD1 | TRBJ1-2
TGTGCCAGCAGCACCGAAGGGGGCACGAGCGGCTACACCTTC | CASSTEGGTSGYTF | TRBV7-9 | . | TRBD1 | TRBJ1-2
TGTGCCAGCAGCCCGACAGGGGAAAGCAATCAGCCCCAGCATTTT | CASSPTGESNQPQHF | TRBV6-6 | . | TRBD1 | TRBJ1-5
TGTGCCAGCAGCTTTGGGGCGGGAGGGCATCTGGGTACAGATACGCAGTATTTT | CASSFGAGGHLGTDTQYF | TRBV7-2 | . | TRBD2 | TRBJ2-3
TGTGCCAGCAGCCTGGCGAGGGTGGCTTTCTTT | CASSLARVAFF | TRBV2 | . | . | TRBJ1-1
TGTGCCAGCAGTGACCTAGAGCATGGTGCGCAGTTCTTC | CASSDLEHGAQFF | TRBV6-4 | . | . | TRBJ2-1
TGTGCCAGCAGCCCACCGACCCCTCGGAGCGGGAGTTCCGATGAGCAGTTCTTC | CASSPPTPRSGSSDEQFF | TRBV5-4 | . | TRBD2 | TRBJ2-1
TGCGCCAGCAGCTTGGACGCGGGCTCGTCGTCTGGTTACACCTTC | CASSLDAGSSSGYTF | TRBV5-1 | . | . | TRBJ1-2
TGTGCCAGCAGTTTCGGGAGCTCGTACAATGAGCAGTTCTTC | CASSFGSSYNEQFF | TRBV6-1 | . | . | TRBJ2-1
TGTGCCAGCAGCGTAGCTATGACTAGCGGCGATACGCAGTATTTT | CASSVAMTSGDTQYF | TRBV9 | . | TRBD2 | TRBJ2-3
TGCGCCAGCAGCTTGCCCCAGGGCAGATTGATGGAGACCCAGTACTTC | CASSLPQGRLMETQYF | TRBV5-1 | . | . | TRBJ2-5
TGTGCCAGCAGCCAAGACAGGGGGCTTAACACTGAAGCTTTCTTT | CASSQDRGLNTEAFF | TRBV4-2 | . | TRBD1 | TRBJ1-1
TGTGCCAGCAGCTTGGAGCGCGGGGTCATCGAGCAGTACTTC | CASSLERGVIEQYF | TRBV7-8 | few | . | TRBJ2-7
TGTGCCAGCAGCGCCGGACAGGGGATCGTGAACACTGAAGCTTTCTTT | CASSAGQGIVNTEAFF | TRBV9 | . | TRBD1 | TRBJ1-1
TGTGCCAGCAGCCAGCACCGGACTAGCGGGAGTGGGCAAGAGACCCAGTACTTC | CASSQHRTSGSGQETQYF | TRBV4-2 | . | TRBD2 | TRBJ2-5
TGTGCCAGCAGCTTATTCCCATCCTACGAGCAGTACTTC | CASSLFPSYEQYF | TRBV7-2 | . | . | TRBJ2-7
TGTGCTAGTGGCCCCGACTCGCTGGGTTCGACCATCTCCTACGAGCAGTACTTC | CASGPDSLGSTISYEQYF | TRBV12-5 | once | . | TRBJ2-7
TGTGCCAGCAGCTCCTCCCGGACAGACCACTCTGGAAACACCATATATTTT | CASSSSRTDHSGNTIYF | TRBV7-9 | . | . | TRBJ1-3
TGTGCCAGCAGTTCCCTCGACAGGGATGAAGTTGGGACCCAGTACTTC | CASSSLDRDEVGTQYF | TRBV6-4 | . | TRBD1 | TRBJ2-5
TGTGCCAGCAGCCTATCCCGGGACAGGAGGGTTGGCTACACCTTC | CASSLSRDRRVGYTF | TRBV6-1 | . | TRBD1 | TRBJ1-2
TGTGCCAGCAGCGTAGCACCTAGCGGGGCCTACGAGCAGTACTTC | CASSVAPSGAYEQYF | TRBV9 | . | TRBD2 | TRBJ2-7
TGTGCCAGCAGCTTAGCCCACGGGCAGGGGCGGCCCCAGCATTTT | CASSLAHGQGRPQHF | TRBV7-8 | . | . | TRBJ1-5
TGTGCCAGCTCACCGATAGCGGGAGATTACGAGCAGTACTTC | CASSPIAGDYEQYF | TRBV18 | once | TRBD2 | TRBJ2-7
TGTGCCAGCAGTGATAAGGACGCCCGGGGTATGGCTAATGAAAAACTGTTTTTT | CASSDKDARGMANEKLFF | TRBV2 | . | . | TRBJ1-4
TGTGCCAGCAGCTCCACAGCGGGGAGGGGAATCTATGGCTACACCTTC | CASSSTAGRGIYGYTF | TRBV11-2 | . | . | TRBJ1-2
TGTGCCAGTAGCCCACAGGGGCGAAGGACTGAAGCTTTCTTT | CASSPQGRRTEAFF | TRBV19 | few | TRBD1 | TRBJ1-1
TGTGCCAGCAGCGCGGGACTAGCGGACGAGCAGTACTTC | CASSAGLADEQYF | TRBV5-4 | . | TRBD2 | TRBJ2-7
TGTGCCAGCAGCGTAGGGGGCAGTCCTAATTCACCCCTCCACTTT | CASSVGGSPNSPLHF | TRBV9 | . | . | TRBJ1-6
TGTGCCAGTAGGTTCTCGGGAGGGAACACTGAAGCTTTCTTT | CASRFSGGNTEAFF | TRBV19 | . | . | TRBJ1-1
TGCAGCGTTGACCTAGGGGGGGTAGAGGAGACCCAGTACTTC | CSVDLGGVEETQYF | TRBV29-1 | few | . | TRBJ2-5
TGCAGTGCCACCTACGGTGAAAAACTGTTTTTT | CSATYGEKLFF | TRBV20-1 | . | . | TRBJ1-4
TGTGCCAGCAGTTACTCCGGACAGGGTAAAAGGGAGCTGTTTTTT | CASSYSGQGKRELFF | TRBV6-5 | few | TRBD1 | TRBJ2-2
TGTGCCACCTCGGGACTAGCGGGTAGCTCCTACGAGCAGTACTTC | CATSGLAGSSYEQYF | TRBV10-3 | . | TRBD2 | TRBJ2-7
TGTGCCAGCAGTGTGGGACTACTCCCACCCTACGAGCAGTACTTC | CASSVGLLPPYEQYF | TRBV6-1 | . | TRBD2 | TRBJ2-7
TGTGCCAGCAGCTTAGAGAGGAGGAACACTGAAGCTTTCTTT | CASSLERRNTEAFF | TRBV11-2 | . | . | TRBJ1-1
TGTGCCAGCAGCTTGGGAGCACAGATCCTACGAGAGAGATCCTACGAGCAGTACTTC | CASSLGAQILRERSYEQYF | TRBV5-6 | . | . | TRBJ2-7
TGTGCCAGCAGAGACCCGGGACAGGGGTCGGGATGGGAGCAGTACTTC | CASRDPGQGSGWEQYF | TRBV2 | once | TRBD1 | TRBJ2-7
TGCGCCAGCAGTGAGGGTGGGGGGGGTAACACTGAAGCTTTCTTT | CASSEGGGGNTEAFF | TRBV10-2 | . | . | TRBJ1-1
TGTGCCAGCAGTGGCAGGGGACAGAAATCTCCCGAGCAGTACTTC | CASSGRGQKSPEQYF | TRBV6-1 | . | TRBD1 | TRBJ2-7
TGTGCCAGCAGCTTAGATACAATGGGCCGAGAAGCTTTCTTT | CASSLDTMGREAFF | TRBV11-2 | . | . | TRBJ1-1
TGCGCCAGCAGCTTGGCCCCCCAGGGCTCCTACAATGAGCAGTTCTTC | CASSLAPQGSYNEQFF | TRBV5-1 | . | . | TRBJ2-1
TGTGCCAGCAGCCCCCCGGGACTAAGAAAAGAGACCCAGTACTTC | CASSPPGLRKETQYF | TRBV7-9 | . | TRBD2 | TRBJ2-5
TGTGCCAGTAGTATAGATCGGGCTAGCGGGAGAAGGTGGGAGACCCAGTACTTC | CASSIDRASGRRWETQYF | TRBV19 | . | TRBD2 | TRBJ2-5
TGCGCCAGCAGCGAGTCGACACCTTTTACGTTCATGAACACTGAAGCTTTCTTT | CASSESTPFTFMNTEAFF | TRBV10-2 | . | . | TRBJ1-1
TGTGCCTGGAGGTTAGACAGTCGCGGGGACTATGGCTACACCTTC | CAWRLDSRGDYGYTF | TRBV30 | . | . | TRBJ1-2
TGTGCCAGCATCTCATGGGAGGGGGCCAAAAACATTCAGTACTTC | CASISWEGAKNIQYF | TRBV7-2 | once | TRBD2 | TRBJ2-4
TGTGCCAGCAGTGACGGGACAGCCTATATTCAGCCCCAGCATTTT | CASSDGTAYIQPQHF | TRBV2 | . | TRBD1 | TRBJ1-5